The rows below give T cell receptor beta chains drawn from one sample of a study of cytomegalovirus exposure and HLA in healthy donors. Using immunoSEQ multiplex PCR, the repertoire was profiled, and TCRdb retains in-frame clones only, with some absent. The sample includes some 190,000 clones, 76% seen only once; the top ten take over 2%. Sequenced input: PBMCs. Receptors originate from a woman between 25 and 40 years old in good health and CMV-seropositive. Both conserved end residues are part of each CDR3. Fields, in order: V gene, clone size, CDR3 protein. A row's size may be missing; if present it is once, few, many or a size class.

V: TRBV5-1; size: .; CDR3: CASSSPGQGAKANYGYTF
V: TRBV5-1; size: .; CDR3: CASSLGGKNTDTQYF
V: TRBV7-2; size: .; CDR3: CASSLSGGAYNEQFF
V: TRBV29-1; size: .; CDR3: CSVAGTNSGNTIYF
V: TRBV4-3; size: .; CDR3: CASSQDSRGPGYTF
V: TRBV27; size: .; CDR3: CASSLYRGSGNTIYF
V: TRBV7-8; size: .; CDR3: CASSLDRVTYEQYF
V: TRBV18; size: .; CDR3: CASFRSGGTEAFF
V: TRBV10-1; size: .; CDR3: CASSSQGNTEAFF
V: TRBV27; size: .; CDR3: CASSSPGQGEGTQYF
V: TRBV9; size: .; CDR3: CASSSTGVTEAFF
V: TRBV27; size: .; CDR3: CASSSNGRSNQPQHF
V: TRBV6-5; size: .; CDR3: CASSYAHGNCNEQFF
V: TRBV19; size: few; CDR3: CASISQGALQEKLFF
V: TRBV7-8; size: .; CDR3: CASSLAEVAGIPDTQYF
V: TRBV6-5; size: few; CDR3: CASSQGSRHGPQHF
V: TRBV4-3; size: .; CDR3: CASSPGLAGEFSSYEQYF
V: TRBV15; size: .; CDR3: CATSESVAGAYNEQFF
V: TRBV19; size: .; CDR3: CASQDSTSGNTIYF
V: TRBV25-1; size: .; CDR3: CASSAINSEAFF
V: TRBV6-1; size: .; CDR3: CASREVPREGYTF
V: TRBV19; size: .; CDR3: CASTPFGGSYEQYF
V: TRBV30; size: .; CDR3: CASDRSGETQYF
V: TRBV12-5; size: .; CDR3: CASGSLLRGEAFF
V: TRBV5-1; size: .; CDR3: CASSFSGGDTQYF
V: TRBV5-1; size: .; CDR3: CASTTDRRNTEAFF
V: TRBV4-2; size: once; CDR3: CASSHGGSSSYEQYF
V: TRBV25-1; size: .; CDR3: CASSAVGGTGETYGYTF
V: TRBV15; size: .; CDR3: CATSRDLGQPQHF
V: TRBV11-2; size: .; CDR3: CASSLFRAGALGDEQFF
V: TRBV21-1; size: few; CDR3: CASSTRDRAPGANVLTF